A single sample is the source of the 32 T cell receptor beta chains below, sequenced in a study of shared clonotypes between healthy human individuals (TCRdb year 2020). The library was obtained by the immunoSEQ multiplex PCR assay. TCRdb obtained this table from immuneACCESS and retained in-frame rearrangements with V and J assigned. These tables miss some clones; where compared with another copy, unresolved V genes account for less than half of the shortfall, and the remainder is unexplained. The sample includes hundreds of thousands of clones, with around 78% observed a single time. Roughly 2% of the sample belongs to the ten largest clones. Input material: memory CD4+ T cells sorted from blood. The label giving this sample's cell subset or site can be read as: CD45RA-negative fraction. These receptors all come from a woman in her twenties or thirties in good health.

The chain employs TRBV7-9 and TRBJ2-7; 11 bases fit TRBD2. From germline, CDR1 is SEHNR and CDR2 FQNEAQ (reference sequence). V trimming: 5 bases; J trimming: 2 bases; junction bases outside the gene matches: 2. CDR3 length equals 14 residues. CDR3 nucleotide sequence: TGTGCCAGCAGCCAGACTAGCGGGGCCTACGAGCAGTACTTC. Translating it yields CASSQTSGAYEQYF.

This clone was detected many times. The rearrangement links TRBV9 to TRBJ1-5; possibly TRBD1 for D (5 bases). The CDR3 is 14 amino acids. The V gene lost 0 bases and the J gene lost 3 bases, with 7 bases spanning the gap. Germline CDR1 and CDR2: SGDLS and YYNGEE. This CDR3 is CASSVAQDNQPQHF. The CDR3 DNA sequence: TGTGCCAGCAGCGTAGCACAGGACAATCAGCCCCAGCATTTT.

The CDR3 DNA follows: TGTGCCAGCAGTTCCCAGGGTGGAGACTATGGCTACACCTTC. Encoded protein: CASSSQGGDYGYTF. The chain is built from TRBV27 and TRBJ1-2; D might be TRBD1 (5 bases). The CDR3 has 14 amino acids. In germline, CDR1 is MNHEY, CDR2 SMNVEV (reference sequence). V gave up 4 bases and J gave up 3 bases, with 12 bases separating them.

CDR3 DNA: TGTGCCAGTAGTATGCTGCCGGACTCTGGAAACACCATATATTTT. It yields the protein CASSMLPDSGNTIYF. The chain is built from TRBV19 and TRBJ1-3; no clear D. This CDR3 is 15 amino acids long. V dropped 3 bases and J dropped 0 bases, with 9 bases sitting between them. CDR1 and CDR2 from the germline V gene are LNHDA and SQIVND (reference sequence).

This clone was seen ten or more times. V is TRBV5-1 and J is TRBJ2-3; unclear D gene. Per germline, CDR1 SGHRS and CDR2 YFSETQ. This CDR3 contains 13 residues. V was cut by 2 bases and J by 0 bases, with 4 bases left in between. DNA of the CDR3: TGCGCCAGCAGCTTTAGCAGCACAGATACGCAGTATTTT. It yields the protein CASSFSSTDTQYF.

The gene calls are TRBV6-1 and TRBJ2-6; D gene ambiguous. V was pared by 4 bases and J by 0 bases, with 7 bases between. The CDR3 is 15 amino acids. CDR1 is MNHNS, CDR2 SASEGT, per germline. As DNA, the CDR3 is TGTGCCAGCAGTGGAGGAAGCTCTGGGGCCAACGTCCTGACTTTC. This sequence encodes CASSGGSSGANVLTF.

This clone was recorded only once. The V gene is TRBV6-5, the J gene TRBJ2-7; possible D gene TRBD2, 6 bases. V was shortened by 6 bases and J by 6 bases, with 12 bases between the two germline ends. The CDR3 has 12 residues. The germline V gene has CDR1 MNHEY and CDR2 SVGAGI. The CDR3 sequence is CASRTGGGEQYF. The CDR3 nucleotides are TGTGCCAGCAGGACCGGGGGAGGCGAGCAGTACTTC.

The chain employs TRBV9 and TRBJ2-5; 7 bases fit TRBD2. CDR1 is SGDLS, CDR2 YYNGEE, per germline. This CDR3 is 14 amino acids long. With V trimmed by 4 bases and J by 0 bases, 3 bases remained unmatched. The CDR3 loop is CASSKRGDQETQYF. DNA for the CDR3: TGTGCCAGCAGCAAACGGGGGGACCAAGAGACCCAGTACTTC.

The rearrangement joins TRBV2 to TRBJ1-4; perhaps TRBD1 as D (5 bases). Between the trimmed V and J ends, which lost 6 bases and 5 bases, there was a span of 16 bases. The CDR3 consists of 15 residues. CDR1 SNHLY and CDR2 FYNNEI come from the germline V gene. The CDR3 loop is CASRVTRRGNEKLFF. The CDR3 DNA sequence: TGTGCCAGCAGGGTAACACGCCGGGGGAATGAAAAACTGTTTTTT.

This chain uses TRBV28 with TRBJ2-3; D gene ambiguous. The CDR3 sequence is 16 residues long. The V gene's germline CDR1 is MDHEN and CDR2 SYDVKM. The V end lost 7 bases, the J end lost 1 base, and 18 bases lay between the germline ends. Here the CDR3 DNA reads TGTGCCAGCATTCCGGGCCACTCCCGGGGCACAGATACGCAGTATTTT. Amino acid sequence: CASIPGHSRGTDTQYF. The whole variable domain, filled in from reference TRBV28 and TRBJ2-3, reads DVKVTQSSRYLVKRTGEKVFLECVQDMDHENMFWYRQDPGLGLRLIYFSYDVKMKEKGDIPEGYSVSREKKERFSLILESASTNQTSMYLCASIPGHSRGTDTQYFGPGTRLTVL.

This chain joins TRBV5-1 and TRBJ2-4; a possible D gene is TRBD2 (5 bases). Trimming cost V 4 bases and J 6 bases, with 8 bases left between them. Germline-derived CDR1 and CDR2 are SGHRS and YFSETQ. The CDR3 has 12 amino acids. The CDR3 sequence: CASSPGGNIQYF. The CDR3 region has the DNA TGCGCCAGCAGCCCTGGAGGAAACATTCAGTACTTC.

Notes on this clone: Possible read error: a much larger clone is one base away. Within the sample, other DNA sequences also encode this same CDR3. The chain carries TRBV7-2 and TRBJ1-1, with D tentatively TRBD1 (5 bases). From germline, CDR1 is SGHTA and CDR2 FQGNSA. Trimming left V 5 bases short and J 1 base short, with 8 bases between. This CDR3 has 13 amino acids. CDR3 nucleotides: TGTGCCAGCAGCCATGACAGGAACACTGAAGCTTTCTTT. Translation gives CASSHDRNTEAFF.

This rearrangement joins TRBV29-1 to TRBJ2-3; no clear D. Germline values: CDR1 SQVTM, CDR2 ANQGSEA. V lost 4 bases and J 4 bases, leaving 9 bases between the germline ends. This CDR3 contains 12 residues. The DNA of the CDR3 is TGCAGCGTTGTTCCCGGCCCAGATACGCAGTATTTT. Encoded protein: CSVVPGPDTQYF.

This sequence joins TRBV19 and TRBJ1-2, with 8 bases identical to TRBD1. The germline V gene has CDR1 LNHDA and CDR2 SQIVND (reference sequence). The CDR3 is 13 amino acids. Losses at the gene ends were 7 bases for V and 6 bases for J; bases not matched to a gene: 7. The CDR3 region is CASTGQGQDGYTF. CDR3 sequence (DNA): TGTGCCAGTACCGGACAGGGACAGGATGGCTACACCTTC.

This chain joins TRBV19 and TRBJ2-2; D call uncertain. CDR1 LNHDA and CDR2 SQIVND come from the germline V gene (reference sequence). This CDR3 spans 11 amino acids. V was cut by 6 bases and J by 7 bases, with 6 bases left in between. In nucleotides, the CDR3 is TGTGCCAGTAGCGGTTACGGGGAGCTGTTTTTT. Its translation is CASSGYGELFF. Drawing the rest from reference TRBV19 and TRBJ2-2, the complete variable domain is DGGITQSPKYLFRKEGQNVTLSCEQNLNHDAMYWYRQDPGQGLRLIYYSQIVNDFQKGDIAEGYSVSREKKESFPLTVTSAQKNPTAFYLCASSGYGELFFGEGSRLTVL.

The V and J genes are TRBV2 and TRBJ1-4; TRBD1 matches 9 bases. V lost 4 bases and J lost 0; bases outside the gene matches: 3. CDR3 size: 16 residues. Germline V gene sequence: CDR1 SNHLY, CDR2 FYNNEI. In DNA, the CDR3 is TGTGCCAGCAGTGGGGACAGGGCCGCAACTAATGAAAAACTGTTTTTT. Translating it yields CASSGDRAATNEKLFF.

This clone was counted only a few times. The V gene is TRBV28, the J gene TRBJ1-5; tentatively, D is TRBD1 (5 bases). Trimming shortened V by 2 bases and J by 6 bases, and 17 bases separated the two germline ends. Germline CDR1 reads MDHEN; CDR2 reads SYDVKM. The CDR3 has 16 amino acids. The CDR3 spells CASSLGGVSQGQPQHF. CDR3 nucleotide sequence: TGTGCCAGCAGTTTAGGGGGGGTTTCGCAAGGTCAGCCCCAGCATTTT.

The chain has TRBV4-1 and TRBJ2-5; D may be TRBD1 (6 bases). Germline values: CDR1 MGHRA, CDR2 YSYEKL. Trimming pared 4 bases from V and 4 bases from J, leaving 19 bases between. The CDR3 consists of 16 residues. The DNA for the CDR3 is TGCGCCAGCAGCCGGAATCAGGGGAGTGGGGGAGAGACCCAGTACTTC. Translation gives CASSRNQGSGGETQYF.

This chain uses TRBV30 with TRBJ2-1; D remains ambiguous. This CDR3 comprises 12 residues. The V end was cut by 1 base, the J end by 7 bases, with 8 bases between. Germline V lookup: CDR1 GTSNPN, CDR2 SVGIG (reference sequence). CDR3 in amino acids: CAWSAPWNEQFF. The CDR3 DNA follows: TGTGCCTGGAGTGCCCCCTGGAATGAGCAGTTCTTC.

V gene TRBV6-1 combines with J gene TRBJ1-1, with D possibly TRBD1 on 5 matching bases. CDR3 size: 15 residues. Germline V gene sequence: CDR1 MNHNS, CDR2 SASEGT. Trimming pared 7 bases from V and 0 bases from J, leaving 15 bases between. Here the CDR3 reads CASTNLQGLNTEAFF. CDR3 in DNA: TGTGCCAGCACTAACCTTCAGGGCCTGAACACTGAAGCTTTCTTT.

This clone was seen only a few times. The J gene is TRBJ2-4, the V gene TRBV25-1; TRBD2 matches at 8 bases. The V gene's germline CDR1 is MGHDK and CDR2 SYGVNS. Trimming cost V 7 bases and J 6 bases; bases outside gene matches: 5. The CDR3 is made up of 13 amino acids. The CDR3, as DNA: TGTGCCAGCACAACTAGCGGAGCAAACATTCAGTACTTC. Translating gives CASTTSGANIQYF.

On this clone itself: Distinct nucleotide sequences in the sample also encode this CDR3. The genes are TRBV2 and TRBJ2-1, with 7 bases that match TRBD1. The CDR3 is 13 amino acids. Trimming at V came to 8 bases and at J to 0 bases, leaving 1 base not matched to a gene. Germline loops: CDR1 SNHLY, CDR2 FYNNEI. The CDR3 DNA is TGTGCCAGCGGGACAGACTCCTACAATGAGCAGTTCTTC. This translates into CASGTDSYNEQFF.

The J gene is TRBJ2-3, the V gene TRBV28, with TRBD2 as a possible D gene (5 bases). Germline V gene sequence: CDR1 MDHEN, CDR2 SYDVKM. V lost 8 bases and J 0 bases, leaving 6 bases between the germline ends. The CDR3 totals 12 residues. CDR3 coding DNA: TGTGCCAGCGGGAGTAGCACAGATACGCAGTATTTT. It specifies CASGSSTDTQYF.

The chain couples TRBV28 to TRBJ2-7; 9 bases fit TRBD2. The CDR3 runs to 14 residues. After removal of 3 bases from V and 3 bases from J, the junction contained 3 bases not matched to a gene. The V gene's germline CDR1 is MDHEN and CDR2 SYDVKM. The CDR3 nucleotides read TGTGCCAGCAGTTTGCCTAGCGGGATCTACGAGCAGTACTTC. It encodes CASSLPSGIYEQYF.

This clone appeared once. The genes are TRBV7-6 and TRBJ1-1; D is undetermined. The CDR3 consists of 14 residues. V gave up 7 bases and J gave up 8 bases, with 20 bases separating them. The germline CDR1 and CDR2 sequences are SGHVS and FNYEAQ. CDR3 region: CASTLGVDPSEAFF. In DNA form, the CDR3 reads TGTGCCAGCACTCTCGGAGTTGACCCATCGGAAGCTTTCTTT.

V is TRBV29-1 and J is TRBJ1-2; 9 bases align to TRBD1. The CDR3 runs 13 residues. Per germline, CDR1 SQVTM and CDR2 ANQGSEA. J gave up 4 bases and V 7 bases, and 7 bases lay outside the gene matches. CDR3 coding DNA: TGCAGCGCCACAGGGGGCGGATCCTATGGCTACACCTTC. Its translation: CSATGGGSYGYTF.

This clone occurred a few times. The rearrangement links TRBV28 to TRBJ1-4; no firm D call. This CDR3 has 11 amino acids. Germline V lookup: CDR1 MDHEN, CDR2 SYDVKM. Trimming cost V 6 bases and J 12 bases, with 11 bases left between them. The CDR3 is CASSASLELFF. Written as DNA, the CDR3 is TGTGCCAGCAGCGCGTCTTTGGAACTGTTTTTT.

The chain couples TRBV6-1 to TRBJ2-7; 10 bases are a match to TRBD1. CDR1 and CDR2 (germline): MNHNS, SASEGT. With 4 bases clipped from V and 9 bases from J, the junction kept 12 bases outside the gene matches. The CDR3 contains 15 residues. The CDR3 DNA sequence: TGTGCCAGCAGTGCCCGGGGGACAGGGGAAGGTTGGCAGTACTTC. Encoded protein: CASSARGTGEGWQYF.

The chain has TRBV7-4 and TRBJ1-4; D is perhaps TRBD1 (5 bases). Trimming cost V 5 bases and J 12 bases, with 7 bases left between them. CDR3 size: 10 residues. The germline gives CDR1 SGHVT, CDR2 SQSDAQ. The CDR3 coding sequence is TGTGCCAGCAGCCGAGGGGAACTGTTTTTT. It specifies CASSRGELFF.

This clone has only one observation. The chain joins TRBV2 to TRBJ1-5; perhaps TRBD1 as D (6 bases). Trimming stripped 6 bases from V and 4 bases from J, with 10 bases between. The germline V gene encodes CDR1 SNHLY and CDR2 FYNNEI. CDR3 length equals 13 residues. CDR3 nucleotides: TGTGCCAGCAGGGAACAGGGTAATCAGCCCCAGCATTTT. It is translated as CASREQGNQPQHF.

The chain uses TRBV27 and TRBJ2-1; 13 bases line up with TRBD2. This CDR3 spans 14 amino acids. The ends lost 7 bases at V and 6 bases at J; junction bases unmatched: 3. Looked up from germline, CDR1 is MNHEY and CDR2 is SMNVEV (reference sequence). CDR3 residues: CASKRTSGGNEQFF. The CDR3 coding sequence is TGTGCCAGCAAGAGGACTAGCGGGGGCAATGAGCAGTTCTTC.

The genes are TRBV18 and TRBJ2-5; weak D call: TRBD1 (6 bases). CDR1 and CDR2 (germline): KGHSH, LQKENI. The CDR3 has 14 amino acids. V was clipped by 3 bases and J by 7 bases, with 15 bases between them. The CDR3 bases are TGTGCCAGCTCACCGGAATCAGGGGAAGGGACCCAGTACTTC. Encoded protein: CASSPESGEGTQYF.